The 5 T cell receptor beta chains presented below share a single source sample, sequenced in a study of control samples from healthy donors and cancer patients. The protocol was immunoSEQ multiplex PCR, while the TCRdb copy is restricted to in-frame clones and leaves out a portion. The top ten clones hold 4.1% of a sample with fewer than 200,000 clones, 90% to 95% of them seen once. The source material was blood. These receptors all stem from a woman aged 55-69 years in good health.

This rearrangement joins TRBV9 to TRBJ1-5; a possible D gene is TRBD1 (5 bases). Germline V gives CDR1 SGDLS, CDR2 YYNGEE. The CDR3 is made up of 14 amino acids. Trimming took 0 bases from V and 1 from J, leaving 5 bases between them. This CDR3 reads CASSVGGSNQPQHF. Written as DNA, the CDR3 is TGTGCCAGCAGCGTAGGGGGCAGCAATCAGCCCCAGCATTTT.

The V and J genes are TRBV27 and TRBJ2-1; 9 nucleotides line up with TRBD1. CDR1 MNHEY and CDR2 SMNVEV come from the germline V gene (reference sequence). The V gene end was trimmed by 4 bases and the J gene end by 6 bases; junction bases not matched to a gene: 10. The CDR3 loop spans 16 amino acids. The CDR3 is CASSSTGTGRRNEQFF. DNA for the CDR3: TGTGCCAGCAGTTCCACCGGGACAGGGCGACGCAATGAGCAGTTCTTC.

This chain joins TRBV6-1 and TRBJ1-2, with D possibly TRBD1 on 5 matching bases. V gave up 5 bases and J gave up 7 bases, with 14 bases separating them. The CDR3 spans 13 residues. The germline V gene has CDR1 MNHNS and CDR2 SASEGT. This CDR3 reads CASSLRGGGGYTF. The CDR3 nucleotides are TGTGCCAGCAGTCTGAGGGGAGGAGGTGGCTACACCTTC.

The rearrangement joins TRBV19 to TRBJ1-2; weak D call: TRBD1 (6 bases). CDR1 and CDR2 (germline): LNHDA, SQIVND (reference sequence). Trimming cost V 0 bases and J 4 bases, with 9 bases left between them. The CDR3 is 14 residues long. As DNA, the CDR3 is TGTGCCAGTAGTATAGACGGCAGGGGCTATGGCTACACCTTC. Protein product: CASSIDGRGYGYTF.

The V gene is TRBV28, the J gene TRBJ1-2; D perhaps matches TRBD1 (6 bases). Germline CDR1 is MDHEN and CDR2 is SYDVKM. The CDR3 extends over 16 amino acids. Trimming took 5 bases from V and 4 from J, leaving 20 bases between them. As DNA, the CDR3 is TGTGCCAGCAGTAGTTTTGGAGGGGACACCTTCTATGGCTACACCTTC. Protein product: CASSSFGGDTFYGYTF.